This T cell receptor beta chain emerged from a study of molecular identifiers for immune sequencing clone quantification. TCRdb itself ran the PCR reads through MiXCR, one entry per CDR3 protein. Of around 460,000 distinct CDR3 sequences listed, around 21% are singletons. Regarding the study as a whole: Under 1% of molecules in naive cells, but over 98% of effector molecules, belonged to clones above 20 RNA copies. Barcode-sharing identical TCR molecules could underestimate highly expanded clone sizes.

Using 10%, 30% or 50% RNA, naive CD8 libraries were derived from about 20,000 to 1,000,000 sorted cells. Sorting recovered naive CD8 T cells on a CD8+CD4-CCR7+CD45RA+ profile. This clonotype was detected ten times or more. What it recognizes is unknown. Sequenced material: naive CD8+ T cells from blood, with Jurkat cell RNA spiked in. Regarding subset: FACS-sorted CD8+CD4-CCR7+CD45RA+ naive T cells. This TCR derives from a human donor in good health. Some libraries in this study had Jurkat cell RNA spiked in.

Here the CDR3 DNA reads TGCAGCGCCGGGGAGGGGATGGCAAAAAACATTCAGTACTTC. Protein sequence: CSAGEGMAKNIQYF. The V and J genes are TRBV29-1 and TRBJ2-4; TRBD2 matches 7 bases. The CDR3 consists of 14 residues. CDR1 is SQVTM and CDR2 is ANQGSEA in the germline V gene. V gave up 7 bases and J gave up 4 bases; unmatched junction bases: 10.